One and the same sample provided the 32 T cell receptor beta chains below, sequenced in a study of beta chain features in type 1 diabetes. Sequencing targeted expressed TCRB transcripts, as all isolated RNA had been reverse transcribed. The table came from immunoSEQ multiplex PCR; TCRdb's copy has only in-frame clones and leaves some out. The data contain hundreds of thousands of clones, 15% to 17% of them singletons. Sequences were obtained from naive CD4+ T cells from blood. The receptors shown here come from a man aged 18 to 29 in good health.

This chain connects TRBV5-1 to TRBJ2-5; 12 bases line up with TRBD2. Trimming cost V 4 bases and J 1 base; bases outside gene matches: 8. CDR1 and CDR2 from the germline V gene are SGHRS and YFSETQ. CDR3 size: 17 residues. The CDR3, as DNA: TGCGCCAGCAGCACCCGGACTAGCGGGGAATCCCAAGAGACCCAGTACTTC. Residues: CASSTRTSGESQETQYF.

This clone showed up just a few times. The chain links TRBV5-4 to TRBJ2-3, with a weak D call TRBD2 (6 bases). The CDR3 has 16 residues. The germline gives CDR1 SGHNT, CDR2 YYREEE (reference sequence). V dropped 4 bases and J dropped 6 bases, with 21 bases sitting between them. CDR3 region: CASSPGPSGEADTQYF. Written as DNA, the CDR3 is TGTGCCAGCAGCCCGGGGCCCTCGGGAGAGGCGGATACGCAGTATTTT.

The chain joins TRBV6-6 to TRBJ2-7; 12 bases are shared with TRBD1. Looked up from germline, CDR1 is MNHNY and CDR2 is SVGAGI (reference sequence). The CDR3 consists of 15 residues. Losses at the gene ends were 4 bases for V and 5 bases for J; bases not matched to a gene: 6. CDR3 sequence reads: CASSSGGTGGDEQYF. CDR3 DNA sequence: TGTGCCAGCAGTTCCGGAGGGACAGGGGGCGACGAGCAGTACTTC.

The chain carries TRBV19 and TRBJ1-2; possible D gene TRBD1, 6 bases. CDR3 length: 16 amino acids. The V end was cut by 4 bases, the J end by 1 base, with 16 bases between. Germline loops: CDR1 LNHDA, CDR2 SQIVND (reference sequence). This CDR3 is CASSTGRRGNNYGYTF. In DNA form, the CDR3 reads TGTGCCAGTAGTACCGGCCGCAGGGGAAATAACTATGGCTACACCTTC.

The V and J genes are TRBV10-3 and TRBJ2-1; the match to TRBD2 covers 10 bases. The CDR3 has 15 amino acids. V lost 6 bases, J lost 3 bases, and 5 bases stayed unmatched. Per germline, CDR1 ENHRY and CDR2 SYGVKD. CDR3 in DNA: TGTGCCATCAGCGGACTAGCGGCAATCTACAATGAGCAGTTCTTC. Translated, it gives CAISGLAAIYNEQFF.

Comment on this clone: Within the sample, other DNA sequences also encode this same CDR3. V and J are TRBV29-1 and TRBJ2-7, with 11 bases identical to TRBD1. CDR1 is SQVTM and CDR2 is ANQGSEA in the germline V gene. V lost 7 bases and J lost 3; bases outside the gene matches: 2. This CDR3 comprises 12 residues. The CDR3 bases are TGCAGCGCTGGGACAGGGGGCTACGAGCAGTACTTC. It translates to CSAGTGGYEQYF.

The J gene is TRBJ2-7, the V gene TRBV7-2; 12 bases line up with TRBD2. The V gene end was trimmed by 5 bases and the J gene end by 1 base; junction bases not matched to a gene: 6. Germline CDR1 and CDR2: SGHTA and FQGNSA. CDR3 length equals 16 residues. Written as DNA, the CDR3 is TGTGCCAGCAGCCGTACCGGGACTAGCGGGTCCTACGAGCAGTACTTC. As protein: CASSRTGTSGSYEQYF.

The chain uses TRBV4-1 and TRBJ2-4, with 8 bases aligning to TRBD1. Trimming cost V 0 bases and J 0 bases; bases outside gene matches: 16. The CDR3 totals 21 residues. Germline values: CDR1 MGHRA, CDR2 YSYEKL. The CDR3 DNA reads as TGCGCCAGCAGCCAAGAACAGGGGGAAGCGCACGTTTCGCTAGCCAAAAACATTCAGTACTTC. Translation: CASSQEQGEAHVSLAKNIQYF.

A few counts support this clone. The chain carries TRBV20-1 and TRBJ2-7; D gene uncertain. Between the trimmed V and J ends, which lost 6 bases and 3 bases, there was a span of 9 bases. CDR1 and CDR2 (germline): DFQATT, SNEGSKA (reference sequence). The CDR3 loop spans 11 amino acids. This CDR3 is CSAPTGYEQYF. The CDR3 region has the DNA TGCAGTGCCCCCACGGGCTACGAGCAGTACTTC.

This chain connects TRBV28 to TRBJ1-1; D is possibly TRBD1 (6 bases). With 10 bases removed from V and 6 bases from J, the gap between germline ends came to 18 bases. The length of the CDR3 is 13 residues. Germline V CDR1 and CDR2: MDHEN, SYDVKM. Here the CDR3 reads CAITNRDLAEAFF. CDR3 DNA sequence: TGTGCCATCACCAACAGGGATCTCGCTGAAGCTTTCTTT.

J is TRBJ1-5 and V is TRBV19; perhaps TRBD1 as D (6 bases). V was clipped by 7 bases and J by 2 bases, with 15 bases between them. The CDR3 consists of 15 residues. The germline V gene has CDR1 LNHDA and CDR2 SQIVND (reference sequence). Here the CDR3 reads CASNRWGAGNQPQHF. CDR3 coding DNA: TGTGCCAGTAATAGGTGGGGGGCAGGCAATCAGCCCCAGCATTTT.

The chain has TRBV10-2 and TRBJ2-4; 9 nucleotides line up with TRBD1. The CDR3 totals 14 residues. The germline V gene encodes CDR1 WSHSY and CDR2 SAAADI. V was clipped by 5 bases and J by 8 bases; unmatched bases: 7. CDR3 sequence reads: CASSSWTGVDIQYF. Written as DNA, the CDR3 is TGCGCCAGCAGTAGTTGGACAGGGGTAGACATTCAGTACTTC.

This clone turned up a few times. V usage is TRBV5-6 and J usage is TRBJ2-7; D is tentatively TRBD1 or TRBD2 (5 bases each). Germline V CDR1 and CDR2: SGHDT, YYEEEE. The CDR3 loop spans 13 amino acids. The germline V and J ends were trimmed by 2 bases and 9 bases, with 15 bases remaining between them. The CDR3 is CASSFQGPSRQYF. CDR3 sequence (DNA): TGTGCCAGCAGCTTCCAGGGACCCTCGAGGCAGTACTTC.

The chain uses TRBV9 and TRBJ1-6; 9 nucleotides line up with TRBD1. The junction had 7 bases not matched to a gene; V was cut back by 3 bases and J by 9 bases. Germline loops: CDR1 SGDLS, CDR2 YYNGEE. The CDR3 is 15 residues long. The CDR3 spells CASSGETGGGSPLHF. CDR3 DNA: TGTGCCAGCAGCGGCGAAACAGGGGGCGGTTCACCCCTCCACTTT.

The genes are TRBV7-8 and TRBJ2-1, with TRBD1 as a possible D gene (5 bases). Trimming removed 5 bases from V and 0 bases from J, with 14 bases in between. The germline V gene encodes CDR1 SGHVS and CDR2 FQNEAQ. The CDR3 has 16 residues. The CDR3 nucleotides read TGTGCCAGCAGCAACCCAGGGTATAGCTCCTACAATGAGCAGTTCTTC. It codes for CASSNPGYSSYNEQFF.

The chain links TRBV11-1 to TRBJ2-3, with D possibly being TRBD1 (6 bases). CDR1 is SGHAT, CDR2 FQDESV, per germline (reference sequence). V lost 2 bases and J 0 bases, leaving 9 bases between the germline ends. This CDR3 has 15 amino acids. CDR3 residues: CASSLKQGSTDTQYF. In DNA form, the CDR3 reads TGTGCCAGCAGCTTAAAACAGGGAAGCACAGATACGCAGTATTTT.

About this clone itself: An end of the junction does not agree with germline; a read error may underlie this. The rearrangement uses TRBV6-5 and TRBJ1-2; a weak D match, TRBD1 (6 bases). The CDR3 loop spans 16 amino acids. Germline V gene data show CDR1 as MNHEY and CDR2 as SVGAGI. Written as DNA, the CDR3 is TGTGCCAGCAGATACTATGAACAGGGAAGGTTGAATGGCTACACCTTC. It encodes CASRYYEQGRLNGYTF.

The chain couples TRBV9 to TRBJ2-2; D remains ambiguous. This CDR3 has 17 amino acids. The V gene's germline CDR1 is SGDLS and CDR2 YYNGEE. V gave up 0 bases and J gave up 4 bases, with 16 bases separating them. The CDR3 protein is CASSVGVGRSVTGELFF. CDR3 bases: TGTGCCAGCAGCGTAGGAGTTGGCAGATCGGTCACCGGGGAGCTGTTTTTT.

This clone has a handful of counts. The rearrangement joins TRBV15 to TRBJ1-2, with D unclear. Trimming cost V 3 bases and J 4 bases, with 18 bases left between them. This CDR3 spans 16 amino acids. Germline loops: CDR1 LNHNV, CDR2 YYDKDF (reference sequence). The CDR3 region is CATSRGGRLLSYGYTF. As DNA, the CDR3 is TGTGCCACCAGCAGGGGTGGTAGGCTGCTATCCTATGGCTACACCTTC.

This clone has more than one count but fewer than ten. The chain combines TRBV7-2 with TRBJ2-7, with TRBD1 identical over 9 bases. CDR3 size: 14 residues. Germline V CDR1 and CDR2: SGHTA, FQGNSA. J was trimmed by 2 bases and V by 5 bases; bases with no gene match: 4. The CDR3 nucleotides are TGTGCCAGCAGCAAGCGACAGGGGGCCTACGAGCAGTACTTC. Translating gives CASSKRQGAYEQYF.

The chain joins TRBV5-4 to TRBJ1-1; D not certain. Germline lookup yields CDR1 SGHNT and CDR2 YYREEE (reference sequence). CDR3 length: 14 amino acids. Trimming removed 4 bases from V and 1 base from J, with 11 bases in between. For the CDR3, the DNA is TGTGCCAGCAGCCAAGCCTTGGCGAACACTGAAGCTTTCTTT. Protein product: CASSQALANTEAFF. The full variable domain, completed using reference TRBV5-4 and TRBJ1-1, is ETGVTQSPTHLIKTRGQQVTLRCSSQSGHNTVSWYQQALGQGPQFIFQYYREEENGRGNFPPRFSGLQFPNYSSELNVNALELDDSALYLCASSQALANTEAFFGQGTRLTVV.

The chain links TRBV4-3 to TRBJ1-2; perhaps TRBD1 as D (5 bases). This CDR3 is built from 14 residues. The germline CDR1 and CDR2 sequences are LGHNA and YSLEER. The ends were cut back, 2 bases at V and 4 bases at J, with 11 bases in the middle. The CDR3 DNA is TGCGCCAGCAGCCAAAGCCAGGGAGTCTATGGCTACACCTTC. It is translated as CASSQSQGVYGYTF.

This clone was observed a handful of times. This chain joins TRBV7-2 and TRBJ1-1; 9 nucleotides match TRBD1. V lost 6 bases to trimming and J lost 1 base; unmatched junction nucleotides: 3. The CDR3 is 14 amino acids. CDR1 is SGHTA, CDR2 FQGNSA, per germline. The CDR3 region is CASSTTGGNTEAFF. The DNA for the CDR3 is TGTGCCAGCAGTACGACAGGGGGGAACACTGAAGCTTTCTTT.

The V call is TRBV7-2, the J call TRBJ2-7; D ambiguous. From germline, CDR1 is SGHTA and CDR2 FQGNSA. This CDR3 is 14 amino acids long. Trimming stripped 1 base from V and 2 bases from J, with 9 bases between. The CDR3 DNA reads TGTGCCAGCAGCTTAGGGAAAGGCCCCTACGAGCAGTACTTC. Translating gives CASSLGKGPYEQYF.

The chain is built from TRBV30 and TRBJ2-7, with TRBD1 matching over 7 bases. The CDR3 consists of 16 residues. From germline, CDR1 is GTSNPN and CDR2 SVGIG (reference sequence). The junction had 12 bases not matched to a gene; V was cut back by 2 bases and J by 2 bases. The CDR3 DNA follows: TGTGCCTGGAGTCTCCGGGGAAGGGGGCGAACCTACGAGCAGTACTTC. This sequence encodes CAWSLRGRGRTYEQYF.

This clone was detected a few times. The J gene is TRBJ2-7, the V gene TRBV28; no clear D. With 5 bases removed from V and 4 bases from J, the gap between germline ends came to 15 bases. The CDR3 has 14 amino acids. The V gene's germline CDR1 is MDHEN and CDR2 SYDVKM. This CDR3 is CASSEPSGIYEQYF. The CDR3 DNA reads as TGTGCCAGCAGTGAGCCGTCGGGCATATACGAGCAGTACTTC. The complete variable domain, with remaining parts taken from reference TRBV28 and TRBJ2-7, reads DVKVTQSSRYLVKRTGEKVFLECVQDMDHENMFWYRQDPGLGLRLIYFSYDVKMKEKGDIPEGYSVSREKKERFSLILESASTNQTSMYLCASSEPSGIYEQYFGPGTRLTVT.

The gene calls are TRBV18 and TRBJ2-7; no clear D. The V and J ends lost 1 base and 2 bases respectively, with 15 bases between them. The germline gives CDR1 KGHSH, CDR2 LQKENI. The CDR3 consists of 16 residues. The CDR3 spells CASSPRLGETTYEQYF. CDR3 nucleotides: TGTGCCAGCTCACCACGTTTAGGCGAAACGACCTACGAGCAGTACTTC.

The CDR3 bases are TGTGCCAGCATAACTGTGGGGCAGGGAATAAGGGAGCAGTACTTC. It codes for CASITVGQGIREQYF. The chain uses TRBV7-9 and TRBJ2-7; D possibly corresponds to TRBD1 (5 bases). V was pared by 7 bases and J by 7 bases, with 23 bases between. The germline V gene has CDR1 SEHNR and CDR2 FQNEAQ (reference sequence). This CDR3 has 15 amino acids.

V usage is TRBV7-2 and J usage is TRBJ2-5; no reliable D call. The germline CDR1 and CDR2 sequences are SGHTA and FQGNSA. The ends were cut back, 4 bases at V and 1 base at J, with 13 bases in the middle. This CDR3 is built from 15 residues. The CDR3 spells CASSSSVSRQETQYF. The CDR3 DNA reads as TGTGCCAGCAGCTCGAGCGTTAGTCGCCAAGAGACCCAGTACTTC.

This chain connects TRBV4-2 to TRBJ2-3, with TRBD2 matching 12 bases. The J segment lost 4 bases and the V segment lost 1 base, leaving 6 bases of the junction unmatched. Germline V gene lookup returns CDR1 LGHNA and CDR2 YNFKEQ. CDR3 length equals 17 residues. The CDR3 region has the DNA TGTGCCAGCAGCCAAGGCGGACTAGCGGGAATAGCAGATACGCAGTATTTT. This encodes CASSQGGLAGIADTQYF.

The CDR3 loop is CASTRQGGYEQYF. The CDR3, as DNA: TGTGCCAGCACCCGGCAGGGAGGCTACGAGCAGTACTTC. This rearrangement joins TRBV7-9 to TRBJ2-7; D may be TRBD2 (6 bases). Germline V gene data show CDR1 as SEHNR and CDR2 as FQNEAQ (reference sequence). The CDR3 sequence is 13 residues long. Trimming took 7 bases from V and 3 from J, leaving 13 bases between them.

This clone has more than one count but fewer than ten. The DNA of the CDR3 is TGTGCCAGCAGCTTAGGGACTGACTATGGCTACACCTTC. Translated, it gives CASSLGTDYGYTF. The chain joins TRBV11-2 to TRBJ1-2; D gene uncertain. Germline V gene lookup returns CDR1 SGHAT and CDR2 FQNNGV. This CDR3 is 13 amino acids long. Trimming took off 1 base at V and 3 bases at J, with 6 bases between the two ends.